The clone carrying this T cell receptor (beta chain) has ten or more counts. Its antigen is not identified. This entry belongs to a study of CD8 T cells in ankylosing spondylitis. Overall study results and limits: What appeared characteristic of ankylosing spondylitis blood was a TCR beta motif of eight highly homologous variants. Enrichment of disease-linked clones was reportedly significant in matched ankylosing spondylitis synovial fluid. Disease-linked clones had a CD8+ phenotype and relatively low frequency in peripheral blood.

TCRdb called the 5' RACE reads again in MiXCR, with one record for every CDR3 protein. Among about 100,000 distinct CDR3 sequences listed, around 9.4% were seen once. This CDR3 region has 10 residues. Germline V gives CDR1 MNHEY, CDR2 SVGAGI. V shed 7 bases and J shed 7 bases, with 7 bases lying between them. The TCR was taken from a male donor with ankylosing spondylitis or in good health (not recorded which). The sequenced material came from blood, either unsorted or a sorted T cell fraction (not recorded which). This rearrangement joins TRBV6-5 to TRBJ2-5, with unresolved D. CDR3 nucleotides: TGTGCCAGCAACGGCGGGACCCAGTACTTC. Protein sequence: CASNGGTQYF.